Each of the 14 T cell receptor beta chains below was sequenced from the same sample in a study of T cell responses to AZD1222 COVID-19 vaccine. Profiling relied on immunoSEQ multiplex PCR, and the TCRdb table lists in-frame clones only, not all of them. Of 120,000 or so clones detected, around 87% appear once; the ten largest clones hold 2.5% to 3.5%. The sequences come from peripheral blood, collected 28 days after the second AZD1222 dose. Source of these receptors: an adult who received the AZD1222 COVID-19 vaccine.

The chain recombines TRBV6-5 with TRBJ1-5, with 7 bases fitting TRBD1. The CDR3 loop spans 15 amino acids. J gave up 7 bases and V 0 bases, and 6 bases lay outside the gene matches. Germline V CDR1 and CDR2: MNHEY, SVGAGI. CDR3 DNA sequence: TGTGCCAGCAGTTACTCGAGCAGGGGGACCCAGCCCCAGCATTTT. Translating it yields CASSYSSRGTQPQHF.

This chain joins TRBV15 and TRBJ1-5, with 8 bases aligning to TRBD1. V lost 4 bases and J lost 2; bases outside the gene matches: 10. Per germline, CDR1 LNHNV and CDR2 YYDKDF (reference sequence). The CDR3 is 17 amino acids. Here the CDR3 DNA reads TGTGCCACCAGCACAGCAGGGGGCTCCTTGGGCAATCAGCCCCAGCATTTT. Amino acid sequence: CATSTAGGSLGNQPQHF.

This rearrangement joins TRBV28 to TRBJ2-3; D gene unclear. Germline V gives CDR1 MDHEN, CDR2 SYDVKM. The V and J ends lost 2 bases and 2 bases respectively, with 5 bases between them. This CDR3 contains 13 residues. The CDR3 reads CASSLGNTDTQYF. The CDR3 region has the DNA TGTGCCAGCAGTTTAGGCAACACAGATACGCAGTATTTT.

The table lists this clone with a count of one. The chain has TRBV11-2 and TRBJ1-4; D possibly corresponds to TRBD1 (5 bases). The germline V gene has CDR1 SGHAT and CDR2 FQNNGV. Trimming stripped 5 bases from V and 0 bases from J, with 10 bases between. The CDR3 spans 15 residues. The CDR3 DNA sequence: TGTGCCAGCAGCGAAAGACAGTCAACTAATGAAAAACTGTTTTTT. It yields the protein CASSERQSTNEKLFF. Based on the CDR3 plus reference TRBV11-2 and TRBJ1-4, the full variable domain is EAGVAQSPRYKIIEKRQSVAFWCNPISGHATLYWYQQILGQGPKLLIQFQNNGVVDDSQLPKDRFSAERLKGVDSTLKIQPAKLEDSAVYLCASSERQSTNEKLFFGSGTQLSVL.

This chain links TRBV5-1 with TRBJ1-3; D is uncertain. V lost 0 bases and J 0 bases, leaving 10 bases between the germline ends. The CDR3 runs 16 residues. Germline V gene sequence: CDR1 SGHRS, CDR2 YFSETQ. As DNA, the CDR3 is TGCGCCAGCAGCTTGGAGGGAGGCGCCTCTGGAAACACCATATATTTT. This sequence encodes CASSLEGGASGNTIYF.

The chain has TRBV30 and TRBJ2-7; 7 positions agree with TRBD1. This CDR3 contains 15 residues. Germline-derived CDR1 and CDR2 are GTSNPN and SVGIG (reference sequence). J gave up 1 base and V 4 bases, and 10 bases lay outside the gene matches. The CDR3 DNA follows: TGTGCCTGGACAGGGACAGCGACCTTTTCCTACGAGCAGTACTTC. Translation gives CAWTGTATFSYEQYF.

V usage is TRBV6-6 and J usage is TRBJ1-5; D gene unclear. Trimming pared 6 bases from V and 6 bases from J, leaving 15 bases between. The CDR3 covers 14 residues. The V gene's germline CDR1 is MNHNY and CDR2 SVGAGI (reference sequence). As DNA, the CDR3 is TGTGCCAGCAGCCCCGATTTGTCCCGTCAGCCCCAGCATTTT. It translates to CASSPDLSRQPQHF.

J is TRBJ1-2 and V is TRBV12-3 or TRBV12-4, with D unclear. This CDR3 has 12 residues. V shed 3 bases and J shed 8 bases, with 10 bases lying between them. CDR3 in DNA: TGTGCCAGCAGTTTTGAGACCCAGGGCTACACCTTC. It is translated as CASSFETQGYTF.

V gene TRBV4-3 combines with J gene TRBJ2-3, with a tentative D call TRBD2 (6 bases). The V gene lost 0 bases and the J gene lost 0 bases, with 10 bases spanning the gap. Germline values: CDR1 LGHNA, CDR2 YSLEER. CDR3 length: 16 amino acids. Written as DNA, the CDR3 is TGCGCCAGCAGCCAAGACCTCGGGACTAGCACAGATACGCAGTATTTT. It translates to CASSQDLGTSTDTQYF.

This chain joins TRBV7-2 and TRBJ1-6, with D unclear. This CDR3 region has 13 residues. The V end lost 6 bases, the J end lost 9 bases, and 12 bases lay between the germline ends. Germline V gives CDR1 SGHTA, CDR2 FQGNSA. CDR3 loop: CASRGVLSSPLHF. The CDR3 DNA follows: TGTGCCAGCAGAGGAGTGTTAAGTTCACCCCTCCACTTT.

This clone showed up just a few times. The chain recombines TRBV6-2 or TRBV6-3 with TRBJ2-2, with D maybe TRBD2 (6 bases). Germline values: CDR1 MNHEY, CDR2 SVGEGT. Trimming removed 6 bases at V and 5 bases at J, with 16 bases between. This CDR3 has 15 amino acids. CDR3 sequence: CASSFWDGGTGELFF. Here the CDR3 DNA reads TGTGCCAGCAGCTTTTGGGACGGGGGAACCGGGGAGCTGTTTTTT.

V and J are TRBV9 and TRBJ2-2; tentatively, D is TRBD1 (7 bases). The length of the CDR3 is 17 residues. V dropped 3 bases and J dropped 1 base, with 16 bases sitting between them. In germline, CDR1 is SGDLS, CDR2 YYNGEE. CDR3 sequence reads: CASSAPQGGLNTGELFF. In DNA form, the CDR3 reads TGTGCCAGCAGCGCCCCCCAGGGGGGTCTGAACACCGGGGAGCTGTTTTTT.

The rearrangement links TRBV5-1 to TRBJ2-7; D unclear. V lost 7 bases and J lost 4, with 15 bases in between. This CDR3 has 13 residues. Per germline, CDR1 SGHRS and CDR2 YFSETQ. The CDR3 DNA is TGCGCCAGCCGCCCCGCCACCGTTTACGAGCAGTACTTC. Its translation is CASRPATVYEQYF.

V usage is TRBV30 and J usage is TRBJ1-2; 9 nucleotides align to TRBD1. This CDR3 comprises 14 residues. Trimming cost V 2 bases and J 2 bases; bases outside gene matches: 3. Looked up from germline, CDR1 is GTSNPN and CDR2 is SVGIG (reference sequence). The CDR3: CAWSRGQGNYGYTF. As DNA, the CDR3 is TGTGCCTGGAGTAGAGGACAGGGGAACTATGGCTACACCTTC.